This TCR beta chain was captured in a study of T cell responses to AZD1222 COVID-19 vaccine. Notes on the study in general: Dominant at 160-218 and 743-854, vaccine-associated CD4 TCRs also spanned spike.

Clones were sequenced by immunoSEQ multiplex PCR, and TCRdb holds only the in-frame ones, with some missing. The sample holds 150,000 to 200,000 clones, 85% to 90% seen once. A word on this clone: The target antigen is unknown.

The CDR3 is made up of 15 amino acids. The ends were cut back, 7 bases at V and 4 bases at J, with 16 bases in the middle. The V gene's germline CDR1 is MDHEN and CDR2 SYDVKM. The source is an adult in good health. The chain is built from TRBV28 and TRBJ1-4, with D perhaps matching TRBD1 (5 bases). The sample in question was peripheral blood, obtained on day 0 of AZD1222 vaccination. The CDR3 sequence is CASNEAWGINEKLFF. The CDR3 region has the DNA TGTGCCAGCAATGAGGCCTGGGGGATTAATGAAAAACTGTTTTTT.